The sequence of this TCR beta chain was determined in a study of T cell responses to AZD1222 COVID-19 vaccine. Findings and caveats of the study: The CD4 TCRs associated with vaccination extended across spike and predominated at 160-218 and 743-854. Clonal diversity was possibly underestimated, and the donors were mostly white British, with more females. No day 14 peak samples; only post-peak repertoires were characterized. Unmutated variant regions reportedly attract nearly half of all spike-specific TCRs.

V lost 2 bases and J lost 4, with 10 bases in between. The CDR3 totals 13 residues. CDR1 is SQVTM and CDR2 is ANQGSEA in the germline V gene. A note on this clone: Its antigen is not known.

TCRdb's table, derived via immunoSEQ multiplex PCR, lists solely in-frame clones and lacks some. The sample shows about 35,000 clones, around nine tenths of them seen only once. This specimen was peripheral blood, taken on day 0 of AZD1222 vaccination. The TCR was taken from an adult in good health. The chain carries TRBV29-1 and TRBJ2-3; D unresolved. The CDR3 here is CSVEFGPADTQYF. CDR3 in DNA: TGCAGCGTTGAATTCGGTCCGGCAGATACGCAGTATTTT.